Following are 21 T cell receptor beta chains from one sample sequenced in a study of response to subunit inactivated influenza vaccine. One entry per CDR3 protein, called by TCRdb with MiXCR from the RT-PCR reads. The sample includes hundreds of thousands of distinct CDR3 sequences, about a sixth seen only once; the top ten take roughly 12%. Here the sequenced sample was PBMCs from blood, taken roughly 13 days after vaccination. These receptors came from a man aged 45-65 years who received an inactivated influenza vaccine.

The DNA for the CDR3 is TGTGCCAGCAGCCGAGGACTAGTCCCGTACTTC. Translating it yields CASSRGLVPYF. The rearrangement uses TRBV14 and TRBJ2-5, with 7 nucleotides matching TRBD2. Germline V gene lookup returns CDR1 SGHDN and CDR2 FVKESK. This CDR3 is built from 11 residues. The V segment lost 4 bases and the J segment 13 bases; nucleotides outside the gene matches: 6.

The genes are TRBV28 and TRBJ2-4, with D unresolved. The CDR3 spans 14 residues. Germline CDR1 MDHEN, CDR2 SYDVKM. Trimming pared 3 bases from V and 1 base from J, leaving 7 bases between. In nucleotides, the CDR3 is TGTGCCAGCAGTTTGGCCGTGGCCAAAAACATTCAGTACTTC. Translation gives CASSLAVAKNIQYF.

Only a few counts were recorded for this clonotype. The chain is built from TRBV6-5 and TRBJ2-1, with TRBD2 matching 9 bases. Germline loops: CDR1 MNHEY, CDR2 SVGAGI. J gave up 6 bases and V 1 base, and 7 bases lay outside the gene matches. The CDR3 totals 16 residues. The CDR3 protein is CASSYFRTSVRNEQFF. The CDR3 region has the DNA TGTGCCAGCAGTTACTTTAGGACTAGCGTACGCAATGAGCAGTTCTTC.

This chain connects TRBV29-1 to TRBJ2-3; D call uncertain. Trimming pared 3 bases from V and 4 bases from J, leaving 11 bases between. From germline, CDR1 is SQVTM and CDR2 ANQGSEA. There are 13 residues in the CDR3. CDR3 nucleotide sequence: TGCAGCGTTGAGCGAGACGAGGCAGATACGCAGTATTTT. This encodes CSVERDEADTQYF.

This clonotype has more than one count but fewer than ten. The CDR3 DNA follows: TGTGCCATCAGTGAGTCGGTTGCAGCGAACTCCTACGAGCAGTACTTC. Residues: CAISESVAANSYEQYF. The J gene is TRBJ2-7, the V gene TRBV10-3, with D uncertain. The germline V gene encodes CDR1 ENHRY and CDR2 SYGVKD. The germline V and J ends were trimmed by 0 bases and 0 bases, with 12 bases remaining between them. The CDR3 extends over 16 amino acids.

The V gene is TRBV6-2 or TRBV6-3, the J gene TRBJ1-1; 8 bases map to TRBD1. There are 13 residues in the CDR3. Looked up from germline, CDR1 is MNHEY and CDR2 is SVGEGT. V lost 5 bases and J lost 7; bases outside the gene matches: 6. CDR3 DNA sequence: TGTGCCAGCAGTCTACCTGGACAGGGTGAAGCTTTCTTT. Protein product: CASSLPGQGEAFF.

This clonotype was counted only a few times. The chain recombines TRBV24-1 with TRBJ2-3, with TRBD2 matching 15 bases. This CDR3 spans 16 amino acids. The trim removed 4 bases at V and 10 bases at J, leaving 8 bases unmatched. Looked up from germline, CDR1 is KGHDR and CDR2 is SFDVKD. CDR3 DNA sequence: TGTGCCACCAGTGACCTTGGGACTAGCGGGGGGTACGCGCAGTATTTT. Its translation is CATSDLGTSGGYAQYF.

The J gene is TRBJ2-1, the V gene TRBV29-1; D call uncertain. There are 16 residues in the CDR3. V lost 1 base, J lost 4 bases, and 17 bases lay in between. Germline loops: CDR1 SQVTM, CDR2 ANQGSEA. This chain's CDR3 is CSVEALPAKVYNEQFF. The CDR3 bases are TGCAGCGTTGAAGCCCTCCCAGCGAAGGTTTACAATGAGCAGTTCTTC.

The chain links TRBV29-1 to TRBJ2-2; D is uncertain. Germline CDR1 and CDR2: SQVTM and ANQGSEA. The length of the CDR3 is 12 residues. Trimming shortened V by 5 bases and J by 1 base, and 5 bases separated the two germline ends. CDR3: CSVNWNTGELFF. In DNA, the CDR3 is TGCAGCGTTAACTGGAACACCGGGGAGCTGTTTTTT.

This clonotype has just a few counts. The chain combines TRBV29-1 with TRBJ1-4; D remains unclear. Trimming shortened V by 0 bases and J by 0 bases, and 14 bases separated the two germline ends. Germline lookup yields CDR1 SQVTM and CDR2 ANQGSEA. This CDR3 is 17 amino acids long. DNA for the CDR3: TGCAGCGTTGAAGATCAAGGTAGCGGGTCAACTAATGAAAAACTGTTTTTT. Amino acid sequence: CSVEDQGSGSTNEKLFF.

The V call is TRBV15, the J call TRBJ2-7, with 8 bases fitting TRBD2. CDR1 is LNHNV and CDR2 is YYDKDF in the germline V gene (reference sequence). Trimming removed 0 bases from V and 7 bases from J; junction bases left unmatched: 8. This CDR3 is 15 amino acids long. Here the CDR3 DNA reads TGTGCCACCAGCAGAGACACTAGCGGAGTTTATGAGCAGTACTTC. Protein sequence: CATSRDTSGVYEQYF. Based on the CDR3 plus reference TRBV15 and TRBJ2-7, the full variable domain is DAMVIQNPRYQVTQFGKPVTLSCSQTLNHNVMYWYQQKSSQAPKLLFHYYDKDFNNEADTPDNFQSRRPNTSFCFLDIRSPGLGDTAMYLCATSRDTSGVYEQYFGPGTRLTVT.

This chain connects TRBV20-1 to TRBJ1-2; possibly TRBD1 for D (6 bases). Trimming stripped 0 bases from V and 6 bases from J, with 11 bases between. This CDR3 has 13 residues. Germline V gene data show CDR1 as DFQATT and CDR2 as SNEGSKA (reference sequence). This CDR3 reads CSARDWQGNGYTF. The CDR3 DNA sequence: TGCAGTGCTAGAGATTGGCAGGGGAATGGCTACACCTTC.

The chain recombines TRBV7-2 with TRBJ1-2, with 7 bases that match TRBD1. V dropped 4 bases and J dropped 1; count of bases not matched to a gene: 6. The CDR3 has 15 residues. CDR1 is SGHTA, CDR2 FQGNSA, per germline. CDR3 loop: CASSSLDRNNYGYTF. For the CDR3, the DNA is TGTGCCAGCAGCTCCCTGGACAGGAATAACTATGGCTACACCTTC.

This clonotype was counted only a few times. V usage is TRBV3-1 and J usage is TRBJ1-5; D might be TRBD1 (5 bases). The CDR3 has 14 residues. Between the trimmed V and J ends, which lost 4 bases and 0 bases, there was a span of 7 bases. In germline, CDR1 is LGHDT, CDR2 YNNKEL (reference sequence). The CDR3 DNA sequence: TGTGCCAGCAGCCTCAGGGATAGCAATCAGCCCCAGCATTTT. Protein sequence: CASSLRDSNQPQHF.

In its sample, this clonotype was seen many times. The gene calls are TRBV7-9 and TRBJ2-5; 9 bases fit TRBD1. Germline loops: CDR1 SEHNR, CDR2 FQNEAQ (reference sequence). Trimming at V came to 5 bases and at J to 1 base, leaving 8 bases not matched to a gene. The CDR3 is made up of 16 amino acids. The CDR3 nucleotides read TGTGCCAGCAGCCCCCTGGGACAGGGAAGCCAAGAGACCCAGTACTTC. Translation gives CASSPLGQGSQETQYF.

The rearrangement joins TRBV7-2 to TRBJ1-5, with D unclear. This CDR3 spans 14 amino acids. Germline V gene lookup returns CDR1 SGHTA and CDR2 FQGNSA. V lost 2 bases and J lost 5, with 10 bases in between. The CDR3 spells CASSLTVGDQPQHF. The DNA of the CDR3 is TGTGCCAGCAGCTTAACGGTGGGAGATCAGCCCCAGCATTTT.

This clonotype was seen more than once but under ten times. The chain couples TRBV20-1 to TRBJ2-7; TRBD2 aligns across 13 bases. The length of the CDR3 is 15 residues. The junction had 11 bases not matched to a gene; V was cut back by 4 bases and J by 8 bases. The germline V gene has CDR1 DFQATT and CDR2 SNEGSKA (reference sequence). The CDR3 is CSAKTGTSGNIKQYF. The CDR3 nucleotides read TGCAGTGCTAAAACCGGGACTAGCGGGAATATAAAGCAGTACTTC.

The chain carries TRBV6-2 or TRBV6-3 and TRBJ2-7; no clear D. The V gene's germline CDR1 is MNHEY and CDR2 SVGEGT. Trimming removed 7 bases from V and 3 bases from J, with 10 bases in between. This CDR3 comprises 12 residues. The CDR3 region is CASTGRSYEQYF. The DNA for the CDR3 is TGTGCCAGCACCGGGCGGAGCTACGAGCAGTACTTC.

This clonotype was counted a few times. The V call is TRBV7-2, the J call TRBJ2-7; D is possibly TRBD1 or TRBD2 (6 bases each). Per germline, CDR1 SGHTA and CDR2 FQGNSA. The V end was cut by 6 bases, the J end by 5 bases, with 14 bases between. This CDR3 spans 13 amino acids. The CDR3 bases are TGTGCCAGCAGAGGGGGGCCAGGAAACGAGCAGTACTTC. As protein: CASRGGPGNEQYF.

A few counts support this clonotype. The CDR3 region is CSASGTGMGTEAFF. The CDR3 DNA is TGCAGTGCTAGTGGTACAGGGATGGGGACTGAAGCTTTCTTT. The gene calls are TRBV20-1 and TRBJ1-1; a possible D gene is TRBD1 (6 bases). The CDR3 consists of 14 residues. V was trimmed by 3 bases and J by 5 bases, leaving 16 bases between them. Per the germline V gene, CDR1 is DFQATT and CDR2 is SNEGSKA (reference sequence).

This clonotype appeared a few times. The J gene is TRBJ2-1, the V gene TRBV9; 7 nucleotides match TRBD2. The length of the CDR3 is 13 residues. Trimming removed 0 bases from V and 9 bases from J; junction bases left unmatched: 3. Germline V gene lookup returns CDR1 SGDLS and CDR2 YYNGEE. Here the CDR3 DNA reads TGTGCCAGCAGCGTAGATTGGGGGGGTGAGCAGTTCTTC. It yields the protein CASSVDWGGEQFF.